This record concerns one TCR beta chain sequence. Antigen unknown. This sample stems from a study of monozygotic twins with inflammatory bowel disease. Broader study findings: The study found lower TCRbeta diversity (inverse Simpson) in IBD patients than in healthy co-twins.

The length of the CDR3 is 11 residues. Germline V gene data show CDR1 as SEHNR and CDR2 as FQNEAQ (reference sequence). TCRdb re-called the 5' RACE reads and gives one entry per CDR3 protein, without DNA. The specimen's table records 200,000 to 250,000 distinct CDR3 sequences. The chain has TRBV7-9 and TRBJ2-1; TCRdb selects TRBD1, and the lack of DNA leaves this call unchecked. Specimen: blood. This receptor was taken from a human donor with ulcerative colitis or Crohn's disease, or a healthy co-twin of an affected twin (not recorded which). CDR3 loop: CASSPQGYLFF.